This TCR beta chain is from a study of control samples from healthy donors and cancer patients. This CDR3 has 16 residues. Per germline, CDR1 SGHRS and CDR2 YFSETQ. Trimming cost V 6 bases and J 5 bases; bases outside gene matches: 12. Sequencing was performed with immunoSEQ multiplex PCR; in TCRdb, only in-frame clones are kept and a portion is missing. The table lists 150,000 to 180,000 clones, 93% of them singletons. J is TRBJ2-2 and V is TRBV5-1; 8 bases agree with TRBD1. The receptor was derived from a man aged 50 to 60 in good health. Sample: blood. The CDR3 coding sequence is TGCGCCAGCAAATTGACTCAGGGGGCCGTGACCGGGGAGCTGTTTTTT. This sequence encodes CASKLTQGAVTGELFF.